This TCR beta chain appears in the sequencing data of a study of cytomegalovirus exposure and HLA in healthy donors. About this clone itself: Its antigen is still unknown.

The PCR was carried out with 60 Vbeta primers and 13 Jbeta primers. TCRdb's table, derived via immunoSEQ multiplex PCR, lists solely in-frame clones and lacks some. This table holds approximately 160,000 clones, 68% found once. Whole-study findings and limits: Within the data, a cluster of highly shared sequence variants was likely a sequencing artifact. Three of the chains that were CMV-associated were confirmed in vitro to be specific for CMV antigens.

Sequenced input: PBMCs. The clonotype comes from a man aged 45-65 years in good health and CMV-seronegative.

The CDR3 sequence: CASSQERLLLGSAFF. CDR3 coding DNA: TGTGCCAGCAGCCAAGAACGGTTACTCCTAGGTTCAGCTTTCTTT. The chain is built from TRBV4-2 and TRBJ1-1; no reliable D call. CDR3 length equals 15 residues. Trimming took off 0 bases at V and 10 bases at J, with 18 bases between the two ends. Germline CDR1 is LGHNA and CDR2 is YNFKEQ.